This entry describes one TCR beta chain. This sample stems from a study of T cell changes during pregnancy in multiple sclerosis. Clones were sequenced by immunoSEQ multiplex PCR, and TCRdb holds only the in-frame ones, with some missing. This table has 65,000 to 75,000 clones, 91% appearing once. CDR3 length equals 16 residues. The germline CDR1 and CDR2 sequences are GTSNPN and SVGIG (reference sequence). V was pared by 2 bases and J by 6 bases, with 22 bases between. This TCR was recovered from a female donor with multiple sclerosis, enrolled in a pregnancy study. This specimen was peripheral blood, taken in the second trimester of pregnancy. V gene TRBV30 combines with J gene TRBJ1-2; D is undetermined. The CDR3 nucleotides read TGTGCCTGGAGTCCGACCCCGGTTTGGGTGCAGGATGGCTACACCTTC. It yields the protein CAWSPTPVWVQDGYTF.